One T cell receptor (beta chain) is described in this entry. Its antigen remains unknown. V dropped 9 bases and J dropped 8; count of bases not matched to a gene: 8. Germline assignment: CDR1 SGHNT and CDR2 YYREEE (reference sequence). CDR3 length equals 13 residues. All of the isolated RNA was reverse transcribed, so expressed TCRB transcripts were sequenced. Measured with immunoSEQ multiplex PCR; TCRdb has only the in-frame clones, and not every one. The data contain 25,000 to 30,000 clones, 56% of them singletons. This entry comes from a study of beta chain features in type 1 diabetes. Study results and caveats: With patients and controls alike, PCR might favor shorter templates to an equal degree. Researchers report that Type 1 diabetes patients had moderately but significantly shorter TCRB CDR3s across all four CD4+ subsets. Patients showed naive, central memory and Treg TCRB repertoires that appeared more similar than those of healthy donors.

The sequence came from a woman between 18 and 30 years old with type 1 diabetes. This chain uses TRBV5-4 with TRBJ2-1; 10 bases are shared with TRBD2. Source material: Tregs from blood. The CDR3 here is CATQAGGPYEQFF. The CDR3 DNA reads TGTGCCACCCAAGCGGGAGGGCCCTATGAGCAGTTCTTC.